This T cell receptor beta chain was identified during a study of cytomegalovirus exposure and HLA in healthy donors. V lost 7 bases, J lost 0 bases, and 15 bases lay in between. CDR3 size: 16 residues. Germline V lookup: CDR1 MNHEY, CDR2 SMNVEV (reference sequence). The PCR made use of 60 Vbeta and 13 Jbeta primers. The data were produced by immunoSEQ multiplex PCR, yet TCRdb's version contains in-frame clones alone and is incomplete. Of 150,000 to 250,000 clones in the sample, 79% were seen once. Material: PBMCs. This TCR derives from a girl aged 10 to 17 in good health and CMV-seropositive. The genes are TRBV27 and TRBJ2-2; maybe TRBD1 (6 bases). CDR3 residues: CASKGVAGANTGELFF. Written as DNA, the CDR3 is TGTGCCAGCAAGGGGGTAGCTGGTGCGAACACCGGGGAGCTGTTTTTT.